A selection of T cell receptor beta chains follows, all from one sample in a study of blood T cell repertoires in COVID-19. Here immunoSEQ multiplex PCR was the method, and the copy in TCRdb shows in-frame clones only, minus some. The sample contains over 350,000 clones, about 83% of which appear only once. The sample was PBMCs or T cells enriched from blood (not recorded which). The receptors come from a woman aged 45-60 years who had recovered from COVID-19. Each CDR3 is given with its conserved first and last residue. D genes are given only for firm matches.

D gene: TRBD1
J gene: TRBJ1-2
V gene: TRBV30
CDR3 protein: CAWTQGQPYGYTF
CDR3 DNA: TGTGCCTGGACCCAGGGACAGCCCTATGGCTACACCTTC

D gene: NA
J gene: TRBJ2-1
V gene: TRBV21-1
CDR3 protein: CASSTLLSSRGEQFF
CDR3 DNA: TGTGCCAGCAGCACCCTTCTGAGTAGTCGGGGTGAGCAGTTCTTC

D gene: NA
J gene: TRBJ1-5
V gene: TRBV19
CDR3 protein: CASSPLNQPQHF
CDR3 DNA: TGTGCCAGTAGTCCCCTCAATCAGCCCCAGCATTTT

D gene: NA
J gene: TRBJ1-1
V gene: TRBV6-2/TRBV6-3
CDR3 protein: CASSYPQAGNTEAFF
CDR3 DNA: TGTGCCAGCAGTTACCCGCAGGCTGGGAACACTGAAGCTTTCTTT

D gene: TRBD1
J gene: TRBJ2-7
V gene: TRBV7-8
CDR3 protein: CASSSKGQGYEQYF
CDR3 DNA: TGTGCCAGCAGTTCAAAGGGACAGGGCTACGAGCAGTACTTC

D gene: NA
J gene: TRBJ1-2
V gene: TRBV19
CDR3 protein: CASSIAHPGEFYGYTF
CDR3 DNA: TGTGCCAGTAGTATAGCCCACCCCGGAGAGTTCTATGGCTACACCTTC

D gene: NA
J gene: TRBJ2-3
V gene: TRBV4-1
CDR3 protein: CASSQGALGGPKDTQYF
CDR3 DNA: TGCGCCAGCAGCCAAGGTGCGCTGGGGGGGCCAAAAGATACGCAGTATTTT

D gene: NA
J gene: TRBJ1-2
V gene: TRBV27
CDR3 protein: CASSPLPRGPNYGYTF
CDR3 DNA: TGTGCCAGCAGTCCCCTTCCCAGGGGACCTAACTATGGCTACACCTTC

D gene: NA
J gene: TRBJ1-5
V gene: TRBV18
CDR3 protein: CASSPWRVDKISNQPQHF
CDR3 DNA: TGTGCCAGCTCACCTTGGAGGGTAGATAAGATAAGCAATCAGCCCCAGCATTTT

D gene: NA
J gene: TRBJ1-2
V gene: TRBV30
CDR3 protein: CASGRYYGYTF
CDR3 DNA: TGTGCCTCGGGACGGTACTATGGCTACACCTTC

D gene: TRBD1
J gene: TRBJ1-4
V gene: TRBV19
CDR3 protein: CASSRSADRERGEKLFF
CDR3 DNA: TGTGCCAGTAGTCGATCCGCGGACAGGGAACGGGGTGAAAAACTGTTTTTT

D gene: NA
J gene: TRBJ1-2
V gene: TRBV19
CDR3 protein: CASSGGAKGETNYGYTF
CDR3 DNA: TGTGCCAGTAGTGGGGGCGCTAAAGGCGAAACGAACTATGGCTACACCTTC

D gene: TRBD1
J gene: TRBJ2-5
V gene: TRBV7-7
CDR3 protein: CASSWGLQGAGETQYF
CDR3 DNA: TGTGCTAGCAGCTGGGGACTACAGGGGGCGGGAGAGACCCAGTACTTC

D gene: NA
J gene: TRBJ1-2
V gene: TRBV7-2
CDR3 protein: CASSLDGRAGILYGYTF
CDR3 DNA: TGTGCCAGCAGCTTAGACGGTAGGGCAGGGATCCTCTATGGCTACACCTTC

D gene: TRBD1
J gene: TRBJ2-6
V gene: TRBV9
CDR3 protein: CASSTGRTGFSGANVLTF
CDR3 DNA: TGTGCCAGCAGCACCGGGCGGACAGGGTTCTCTGGGGCCAACGTCCTGACTTTC

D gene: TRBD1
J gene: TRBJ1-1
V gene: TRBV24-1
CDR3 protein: CAMQDRYTEAFF
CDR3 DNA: TGTGCCATGCAGGACAGGTATACTGAAGCTTTCTTT

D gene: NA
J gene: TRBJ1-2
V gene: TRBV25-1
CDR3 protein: CASSSRGISGYGYTF
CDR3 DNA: TGTGCCAGCAGTTCCCGGGGTATCTCGGGCTATGGCTACACCTTC

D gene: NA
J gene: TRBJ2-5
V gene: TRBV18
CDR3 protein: CASSPWASEGWTQYF
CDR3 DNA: TGTGCCAGCTCACCATGGGCTAGCGAAGGTTGGACCCAGTACTTC

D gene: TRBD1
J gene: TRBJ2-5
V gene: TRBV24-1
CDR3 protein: CATRGTGGETQYF
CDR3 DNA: TGTGCCACCAGAGGGACAGGGGGGGAGACCCAGTACTTC